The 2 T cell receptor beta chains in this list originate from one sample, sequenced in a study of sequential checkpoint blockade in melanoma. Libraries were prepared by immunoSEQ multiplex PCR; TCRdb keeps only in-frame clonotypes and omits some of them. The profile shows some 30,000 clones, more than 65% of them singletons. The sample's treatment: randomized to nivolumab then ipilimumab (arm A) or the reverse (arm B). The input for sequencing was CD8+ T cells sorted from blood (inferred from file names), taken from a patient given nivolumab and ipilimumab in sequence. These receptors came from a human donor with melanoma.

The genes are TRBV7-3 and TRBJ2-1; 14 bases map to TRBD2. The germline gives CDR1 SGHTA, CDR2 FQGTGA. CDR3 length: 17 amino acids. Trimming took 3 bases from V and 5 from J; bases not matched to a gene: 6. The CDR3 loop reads CASSLRLAGGEDNEQFF. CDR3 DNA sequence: TGTGCCAGCAGCTTGAGACTAGCGGGAGGGGAAGACAATGAGCAGTTCTTC.

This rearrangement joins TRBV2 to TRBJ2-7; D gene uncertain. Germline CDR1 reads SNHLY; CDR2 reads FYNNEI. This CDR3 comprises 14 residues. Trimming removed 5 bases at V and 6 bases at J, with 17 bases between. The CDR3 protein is CASSRNYLPPEQYF. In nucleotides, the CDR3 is TGTGCCAGCAGTAGGAACTACCTTCCTCCCGAGCAGTACTTC.